What follows are 7 T cell receptor beta chains derived from one specimen sequenced in a study of T cell responses to AZD1222 COVID-19 vaccine. Assay used: immunoSEQ multiplex PCR; TCRdb lists only in-frame clones, some missing. The repertoire includes approximately 180,000 clones, 85% to 95% of them detected once, and about 2.5% sits in the top ten. Here the sequenced sample was peripheral blood, taken on day 0 of AZD1222 vaccination. Every receptor here comes from an adult in good health.

The chain couples TRBV2 to TRBJ2-2; 8 bases are a match to TRBD2. This CDR3 spans 16 amino acids. Trimming removed 5 bases from V and 5 bases from J; junction bases left unmatched: 10. The germline V gene encodes CDR1 SNHLY and CDR2 FYNNEI. CDR3: CASSKESGSGTGELFF. The DNA for the CDR3 is TGTGCCAGCAGTAAAGAAAGCGGGAGTGGGACCGGGGAGCTGTTTTTT.

The rearrangement uses TRBV28 and TRBJ2-5; D is unclear. The CDR3 loop spans 12 amino acids. V shed 1 base and J shed 4 bases, with 4 bases lying between them. Germline assignment: CDR1 MDHEN and CDR2 SYDVKM. This CDR3 reads CASSLSGETQYF. In nucleotides, the CDR3 is TGTGCCAGCAGTTTATCCGGAGAGACCCAGTACTTC. The complete variable domain, with remaining parts taken from reference TRBV28 and TRBJ2-5, reads DVKVTQSSRYLVKRTGEKVFLECVQDMDHENMFWYRQDPGLGLRLIYFSYDVKMKEKGDIPEGYSVSREKKERFSLILESASTNQTSMYLCASSLSGETQYFGPGTRLLVL.

A note on this clone: The same CDR3 is also encoded by other DNA sequences in this sample. This chain connects TRBV5-1 to TRBJ2-1, with 12 bases lining up with TRBD2. Germline CDR1 is SGHRS and CDR2 is YFSETQ. The CDR3 consists of 15 residues. V dropped 0 bases and J dropped 7; count of bases not matched to a gene: 2. This chain's CDR3 is CASSLELAGGNEQFF. DNA of the CDR3: TGCGCCAGCAGCTTGGAACTAGCGGGAGGAAATGAGCAGTTCTTC.

The genes are TRBV6-5 and TRBJ2-7, with 9 bases aligning to TRBD1. J lost 2 bases, V lost 4 bases, and 6 bases had no gene match. Germline CDR1 is MNHEY and CDR2 is SVGAGI. The CDR3 length is 15 residues. Here the CDR3 reads CASSSLGQGTYEQYF. CDR3 DNA sequence: TGTGCCAGCAGTTCATTGGGACAGGGAACCTACGAGCAGTACTTC.

This sequence joins TRBV6-1 and TRBJ1-2; possibly TRBD1 for D (6 bases). This CDR3 region has 15 residues. V was clipped by 2 bases and J by 2 bases, with 12 bases between them. Germline CDR1 and CDR2: MNHNS and SASEGT. The CDR3 reads CASSENNRGNYGYTF. CDR3 DNA sequence: TGTGCCAGCAGTGAAAACAATAGGGGGAACTATGGCTACACCTTC.

This chain joins TRBV5-1 and TRBJ2-3, with 9 bases fitting TRBD2. Germline CDR1 reads SGHRS; CDR2 reads YFSETQ. The ends lost 1 base at V and 5 bases at J; junction bases unmatched: 5. CDR3 length: 15 amino acids. The CDR3 nucleotides read TGCGCCAGCAGCTTGAGTCTAGCGGGGCAAGATACGCAGTATTTT. Protein sequence: CASSLSLAGQDTQYF. The full variable domain, its missing parts supplied by reference TRBV5-1 and TRBJ2-3, is KAGVTQTPRYLIKTRGQQVTLSCSPISGHRSVSWYQQTPGQGLQFLFEYFSETQRNKGNFPGRFSGRQFSNSRSEMNVSTLELGDSALYLCASSLSLAGQDTQYFGPGTRLTVL.

V and J are TRBV11-2 and TRBJ2-7, with 9 bases lining up with TRBD1. The CDR3 totals 17 residues. Germline CDR1 is SGHAT and CDR2 is FQNNGV. Losses at the gene ends were 1 base for V and 2 bases for J; bases not matched to a gene: 9. The CDR3 is CASSLAGQGINTYEQYF. The CDR3 DNA is TGTGCCAGCAGCTTAGCTGGACAGGGGATAAATACCTACGAGCAGTACTTC.